A selection of T cell receptor beta chains follows, all from one sample in a study of neurological immune-mediated disorders. Using its own MiXCR run on the 5' RACE reads, TCRdb lists one record per CDR3 protein. This table has tens of thousands of distinct CDR3 sequences, around 4.5% appearing once. The specimen was PBMCs. The receptor source for this set is a woman aged 60-70 years with multiple sclerosis. Each CDR3 is given without its conserved first and last residue. The order of the fields is V gene, CDR3 length, J gene, D gene, CDR3 protein. The D gene is left open where the match is weak.

V gene: TRBV5-1
CDR3 length: 14
J gene: TRBJ2-7
D gene: -
CDR3 protein: ASSLEPRSTAYEQY

V gene: TRBV6-5
CDR3 length: 11
J gene: TRBJ2-3
D gene: -
CDR3 protein: ASRHPGGDTQY

V gene: TRBV20-1
CDR3 length: 11
J gene: TRBJ2-3
D gene: -
CDR3 protein: SAKGLRTDTQY

V gene: TRBV29-1
CDR3 length: 10
J gene: TRBJ2-5
D gene: -
CDR3 protein: SVEPDRETQY

V gene: TRBV6-5
CDR3 length: 13
J gene: TRBJ2-5
D gene: -
CDR3 protein: ASSRGRAEGETQY

V gene: TRBV29-1
CDR3 length: 12
J gene: TRBJ1-1
D gene: -
CDR3 protein: SVSTTSGNTEAF

V gene: TRBV9
CDR3 length: 13
J gene: TRBJ2-1
D gene: -
CDR3 protein: ASSVAQQSYNEQF

V gene: TRBV5-1
CDR3 length: 13
J gene: TRBJ2-5
D gene: TRBD1
CDR3 protein: ASTTGTAITETQY

V gene: TRBV12-3/TRBV12-4
CDR3 length: 9
J gene: TRBJ1-2
D gene: -
CDR3 protein: ASSLVGGYT

V gene: TRBV6-6
CDR3 length: 11
J gene: TRBJ1-1
D gene: TRBD1
CDR3 protein: ASTRQGRTEAF

V gene: TRBV5-1
CDR3 length: 13
J gene: TRBJ2-2
D gene: TRBD1
CDR3 protein: ASSLGQGDTGELF

V gene: TRBV20-1
CDR3 length: 15
J gene: TRBJ2-5
D gene: TRBD2
CDR3 protein: SAKGPGLAGRAETQY

V gene: TRBV10-3
CDR3 length: 12
J gene: TRBJ2-1
D gene: -
CDR3 protein: AITGSSSYNEQF

V gene: TRBV20-1
CDR3 length: 13
J gene: TRBJ1-1
D gene: TRBD1
CDR3 protein: SARESGGGNTEAF

V gene: TRBV7-2
CDR3 length: 12
J gene: TRBJ2-5
D gene: -
CDR3 protein: ASLRDSNGETQY

V gene: TRBV7-8
CDR3 length: 12
J gene: TRBJ1-1
D gene: -
CDR3 protein: ASSLVGLGTEAF

V gene: TRBV5-1
CDR3 length: 13
J gene: TRBJ1-2
D gene: TRBD1
CDR3 protein: ASSLAPTGSYGYT

V gene: TRBV5-1
CDR3 length: 13
J gene: TRBJ2-1
D gene: TRBD2
CDR3 protein: ASSKRLAGHNEQF

V gene: TRBV28
CDR3 length: 15
J gene: TRBJ1-2
D gene: TRBD1
CDR3 protein: ASSYVPGQGSNYGYT

V gene: TRBV7-9
CDR3 length: 13
J gene: TRBJ2-3
D gene: -
CDR3 protein: ASRLQGISTDTQY

V gene: TRBV28
CDR3 length: 11
J gene: TRBJ2-7
D gene: -
CDR3 protein: ASSPPLLGEQY

V gene: TRBV11-2
CDR3 length: 11
J gene: TRBJ2-5
D gene: -
CDR3 protein: ASSQQGWETQY

V gene: TRBV20-1
CDR3 length: 13
J gene: TRBJ2-3
D gene: -
CDR3 protein: SARDSPGSTDTQY

V gene: TRBV7-9
CDR3 length: 9
J gene: TRBJ1-1
D gene: -
CDR3 protein: VPGEDTEAF

V gene: TRBV5-1
CDR3 length: 12
J gene: TRBJ1-1
D gene: -
CDR3 protein: ASSTGGSSTEAF

V gene: TRBV15
CDR3 length: 12
J gene: TRBJ2-7
D gene: TRBD2
CDR3 protein: ATGSGTSDHEQY

V gene: TRBV7-7
CDR3 length: 10
J gene: TRBJ1-5
D gene: -
CDR3 protein: ASSPRGPPQH

V gene: TRBV3-1
CDR3 length: 14
J gene: TRBJ2-1
D gene: -
CDR3 protein: ASSQDGQRRRGEQF

V gene: TRBV12-3/TRBV12-4
CDR3 length: 11
J gene: TRBJ2-7
D gene: -
CDR3 protein: ASSPGGLAEQY

V gene: TRBV5-1
CDR3 length: 12
J gene: TRBJ1-2
D gene: TRBD1
CDR3 protein: ASSLGQGAYGYT

V gene: TRBV2
CDR3 length: 12
J gene: TRBJ1-2
D gene: TRBD1
CDR3 protein: ASSDPGQVAGYT

V gene: TRBV7-6
CDR3 length: 14
J gene: TRBJ2-7
D gene: TRBD1
CDR3 protein: ASSLVSGQGAAEQY

V gene: TRBV10-3
CDR3 length: 12
J gene: TRBJ1-5
D gene: -
CDR3 protein: AISEGQSNQPQH

V gene: TRBV11-2
CDR3 length: 11
J gene: TRBJ1-4
D gene: -
CDR3 protein: ASSYRQYEKLF

V gene: TRBV2
CDR3 length: 11
J gene: TRBJ2-5
D gene: -
CDR3 protein: ASSGTLAETQY

V gene: TRBV20-1
CDR3 length: 12
J gene: TRBJ1-2
D gene: -
CDR3 protein: SASERGFGYGYT

V gene: TRBV12-3/TRBV12-4
CDR3 length: 12
J gene: TRBJ1-5
D gene: -
CDR3 protein: ASSPGDGNQPQH

V gene: TRBV7-9
CDR3 length: 12
J gene: TRBJ2-3
D gene: -
CDR3 protein: ASSLDMLTDTQY

V gene: TRBV20-1
CDR3 length: 12
J gene: TRBJ2-3
D gene: TRBD1
CDR3 protein: SAWTGGRTDTQY

V gene: TRBV20-1
CDR3 length: 13
J gene: TRBJ2-7
D gene: TRBD2
CDR3 protein: SAGPTAGKDYEQY

V gene: TRBV20-1
CDR3 length: 8
J gene: TRBJ1-2
D gene: TRBD1
CDR3 protein: SATTGPDT

V gene: TRBV19
CDR3 length: 15
J gene: TRBJ2-2
D gene: -
CDR3 protein: ASSISRGSFGTGELF